These 5 T cell receptor beta chains were sequenced from one sample in a study of blood T cells in healthy people across ages. Using a J-beta primer mix together with a sample-barcoded 5' primer, a second PCR was run for roughly 6 to 12 cycles. From the 5' RACE reads, TCRdb called clonotypes with MiXCR, one entry per CDR3 protein. The sample shows some 1.8 million distinct CDR3 sequences, 30% to 40% of them seen only once. The sequenced sample consisted of blood. Receptor source: a human donor in good health.

This clonotype was observed a handful of times. This CDR3 is CASSPFPGRVGGTEAFF. CDR3 in DNA: TGTGCCAGCAGTCCATTCCCGGGACGGGTCGGGGGCACTGAAGCTTTCTTT. This sequence joins TRBV12-3 or TRBV12-4 and TRBJ1-1; D is possibly TRBD1 (5 bases). CDR3 length: 17 residues. Trimming left V 5 bases short and J 4 bases short, with 23 bases between.

The table lists this clonotype with a few counts. J is TRBJ1-6 and V is TRBV12-3 or TRBV12-4; perhaps TRBD1 as D (5 bases). The V end was cut by 4 bases, the J end by 16 bases, with 11 bases between. CDR3 length equals 11 residues. CDR3 in amino acids: CASSSSGPLHF. The DNA of the CDR3 is TGTGCCAGCAGTTCTTCAGGGCCTCTCCACTTT.

The rearrangement uses TRBV6-6 and TRBJ1-2; 8 bases fit TRBD1. The CDR3 runs to 16 residues. Losses at the gene ends were 0 bases for V and 2 bases for J; bases not matched to a gene: 5. Germline CDR1 is MNHNY and CDR2 is SVGAGI (reference sequence). The CDR3: CASSYSINRGNYGYTF. CDR3 sequence (DNA): TGTGCCAGCAGTTACTCGATTAACAGGGGGAACTATGGCTACACCTTC.

Many counts were recorded for this clonotype. V is TRBV7-2 and J is TRBJ2-4; D not certain. Deletions cut 1 base from V and 0 bases from J, with 4 bases between. Germline-derived CDR1 and CDR2 are SGHTA and FQGNSA. This CDR3 comprises 14 residues. As DNA, the CDR3 is TGTGCCAGCAGCTTAGTTCCAGCCAAAAACATTCAGTACTTC. Amino acids: CASSLVPAKNIQYF.

The chain couples TRBV4-3 to TRBJ1-5; D is uncertain. This CDR3 has 14 amino acids. Per the germline V gene, CDR1 is LGHNA and CDR2 is YSLEER. V was trimmed by 1 base and J by 3 bases, leaving 7 bases between them. In nucleotides, the CDR3 is TGCGCCAGCAGCCAAGGGGCCGACAATCAGCCCCAGCATTTT. Translating gives CASSQGADNQPQHF.